These 23 T cell receptor beta chains were sequenced from one sample in a study of blood T cell repertoires in COVID-19. Clones were read by immunoSEQ multiplex PCR, and TCRdb kept only the in-frame ones, dropping some. The table includes roughly 120,000 clones, 75% to 80% detected once. Sequencing input: peripheral blood. Source of these receptors: a human donor in a cohort sampled during active COVID-19.

This chain joins TRBV27 and TRBJ2-7, with D perhaps TRBD2 (5 bases). The CDR3 is 19 residues long. CDR1 and CDR2 (germline): MNHEY, SMNVEV (reference sequence). V was pared by 6 bases and J by 3 bases, with 30 bases between. The DNA of the CDR3 is TGTGCCAGCAGCTATACCCACGGGAAGGCCTTAGAGGCGGGCTACGAGCAGTACTTC. Translated, it gives CASSYTHGKALEAGYEQYF.

V and J are TRBV7-9 and TRBJ2-1, with 8 bases aligning to TRBD2. Germline V gives CDR1 SEHNR, CDR2 FQNEAQ (reference sequence). The CDR3 contains 15 residues. Germline trimming cut 5 bases from V and 4 bases from J; bases unmatched to any gene: 7. In DNA form, the CDR3 reads TGTGCCAGCAGCCCCAGACTAGCGACATACAATGAGCAGTTCTTC. Amino acids: CASSPRLATYNEQFF. Full variable domain (remainder filled in from reference TRBV7-9 and TRBJ2-1): DTGVSQNPRHKITKRGQNVTFRCDPISEHNRLYWYRQTLGQGPEFLTYFQNEAQLEKSRLLSDRFSAERPKGSFSTLEIQRTEQGDSAMYLCASSPRLATYNEQFFGPGTRLTVL.

This clone was observed a handful of times. J is TRBJ2-7 and V is TRBV4-1, with D possibly TRBD2 on 6 matching bases. CDR3 size: 16 residues. CDR1 and CDR2 (germline): MGHRA, YSYEKL. The ends were cut back, 1 base at V and 0 bases at J, with 13 bases in the middle. CDR3 amino acids: CASSQASGTLSYEQYF. The DNA for the CDR3 is TGCGCCAGCAGCCAAGCATCCGGGACTCTCTCCTACGAGCAGTACTTC.

In its sample, this clone was seen once. The chain employs TRBV12-3 or TRBV12-4 and TRBJ2-4; D not resolved. The CDR3 totals 11 residues. Trimming left V 10 bases short and J 3 bases short, with 7 bases between. Here the CDR3 DNA reads TGTGCCACCTCGGGCAAAAACATTCAGTACTTC. Translated: CATSGKNIQYF.

The gene calls are TRBV7-9 and TRBJ1-2; the D is unclear. Germline V gene data show CDR1 as SEHNR and CDR2 as FQNEAQ (reference sequence). This CDR3 comprises 14 residues. Trimming stripped 1 base from V and 6 bases from J, with 12 bases between. In nucleotides, the CDR3 is TGTGCCAGCAGCTTAGTGGCCCGCTTCGATGGCTACACCTTC. Translating gives CASSLVARFDGYTF.

V usage is TRBV29-1 and J usage is TRBJ1-2, with D unresolved. The CDR3 loop spans 12 amino acids. With 6 bases removed from V and 8 bases from J, the gap between germline ends came to 16 bases. CDR1 SQVTM and CDR2 ANQGSEA come from the germline V gene. CDR3 sequence reads: CSVSPGRGGYTF. Written as DNA, the CDR3 is TGCAGCGTCTCACCCGGGCGGGGAGGCTACACCTTC.

The sample holds one count of this clone. The chain combines TRBV7-9 with TRBJ2-7; 9 bases agree with TRBD2. After removal of 0 bases from V and 3 bases from J, the junction contained 6 bases not matched to a gene. From germline, CDR1 is SEHNR and CDR2 FQNEAQ (reference sequence). This CDR3 is built from 16 residues. CDR3 DNA sequence: TGTGCCAGCAGCTTAGCCGGGACTAGCTTTATCTACGAGCAGTACTTC. This translates into CASSLAGTSFIYEQYF.

The gene calls are TRBV7-8 and TRBJ1-2, with 7 bases aligning to TRBD1. J lost 2 bases, V lost 2 bases, and 2 bases had no gene match. The CDR3 consists of 14 residues. The V gene's germline CDR1 is SGHVS and CDR2 FQNEAQ. Here the CDR3 reads CASSLNRGNYGYTF. CDR3 bases: TGTGCCAGCAGCTTAAACAGGGGCAACTATGGCTACACCTTC.

The chain couples TRBV3-1 (or the pseudogene TRBV3-2) to TRBJ2-7; D gene unclear. V was trimmed by 2 bases and J by 3 bases, leaving 5 bases between them. There are 12 residues in the CDR3. The germline gives CDR1 LGHDT, CDR2 YNNKEL (reference sequence). The CDR3: CASSQSIYEQYF. CDR3 nucleotides: TGTGCCAGCAGCCAATCCATCTACGAGCAGTACTTC.

J is TRBJ1-2 and V is TRBV29-1, with D hard to call. The CDR3 loop spans 14 amino acids. Germline V gives CDR1 SQVTM, CDR2 ANQGSEA. The V end lost 2 bases, the J end lost 5 bases, and 15 bases lay between the germline ends. The CDR3 coding sequence is TGCAGCGTTGAACCCCGGGCAGGCGGGTATGGCTACACCTTC. Encoded protein: CSVEPRAGGYGYTF.

The V call is TRBV5-6, the J call TRBJ2-7; weak D call: TRBD1 (5 bases). The CDR3 covers 14 residues. Germline values: CDR1 SGHDT, CDR2 YYEEEE. The germline V and J ends were trimmed by 0 bases and 1 base, with 8 bases remaining between them. In DNA form, the CDR3 reads TGTGCCAGCAGCTTGGGGCAGGGATCCTACGAGCAGTACTTC. It translates to CASSLGQGSYEQYF.

The chain employs TRBV28 and TRBJ2-7; 10 nucleotides agree with TRBD2. This CDR3 is 15 amino acids long. Germline V gene data show CDR1 as MDHEN and CDR2 as SYDVKM. V lost 4 bases to trimming and J lost 3 bases; unmatched junction nucleotides: 6. CDR3 residues: CASSSEREGLYEQYF. DNA for the CDR3: TGTGCCAGCAGTTCCGAGCGGGAGGGCCTCTACGAGCAGTACTTC.

In nucleotides, the CDR3 is TGTGCCAGCAGTCCCGGAGGCAATGAGCAGTTCTTC. Its protein product is CASSPGGNEQFF. V and J are TRBV5-4 and TRBJ2-1, with D maybe TRBD2 (5 bases). CDR3 length: 12 residues. CDR1 is SGHNT, CDR2 YYREEE, per germline (reference sequence). V was trimmed by 5 bases and J by 6 bases, leaving 9 bases between them.

As for this clone: The junction departs from germline at one end; a sequencing error may be responsible. This chain joins TRBV6-4 and TRBJ2-7, with a possible D match to TRBD1 (6 bases). This CDR3 has 20 amino acids. Germline V gene lookup returns CDR1 MRHNA and CDR2 SNTAGT. The CDR3 DNA sequence: TGTGCCAGCAGTGACTCGAAAATTTGGGGCAGGGGCCCCCTCTCCGACGAGCAGTACTTC. Its protein is CASSDSKIWGRGPLSDEQYF.

The chain combines TRBV7-8 with TRBJ2-6; D uncertain. The germline V gene has CDR1 SGHVS and CDR2 FQNEAQ. The CDR3 covers 13 residues. Between the trimmed V and J ends, which lost 4 bases and 5 bases, there was a span of 6 bases. CDR3 sequence reads: CASSYPRANVLTF. CDR3 DNA sequence: TGTGCCAGCAGCTATCCAAGGGCCAACGTCCTGACTTTC.

The chain joins TRBV6-6 to TRBJ2-7; 10 bases agree with TRBD1. Looked up from germline, CDR1 is MNHNY and CDR2 is SVGAGI (reference sequence). The J segment lost 4 bases and the V segment lost 6 bases, leaving 6 bases of the junction unmatched. There are 14 residues in the CDR3. The chain's CDR3 is CASSPRTGGYEQYF. For the CDR3, the DNA is TGTGCCAGCAGCCCTCGGACAGGGGGGTACGAGCAGTACTTC.

This chain uses TRBV5-1 with TRBJ2-7; 7 nucleotides match TRBD2. The germline CDR1 and CDR2 sequences are SGHRS and YFSETQ. This CDR3 contains 15 residues. The ends lost 2 bases at V and 7 bases at J; junction bases unmatched: 12. In DNA form, the CDR3 reads TGCGCCAGCAGCTTACACCGGGAGGCTCCTTGGGAGCAGTACTTC. It encodes CASSLHREAPWEQYF.

Note on this clone: In the same sample, other DNA sequences code for this CDR3. The chain recombines TRBV5-6 with TRBJ2-7; 8 bases map to TRBD2. Unmatched junction bases numbered 3, after V lost 3 bases and J lost 4 bases. The CDR3 is 13 amino acids. Germline V gives CDR1 SGHDT, CDR2 YYEEEE. CDR3 in DNA: TGTGCCAGCAGCTCCACGGGGGGGTACGAGCAGTACTTC. It is translated as CASSSTGGYEQYF.

The chain joins TRBV6-1 to TRBJ1-3; D not certain. V lost 3 bases and J lost 4, with 10 bases in between. The CDR3 is 14 residues long. Germline CDR1 and CDR2: MNHNS and SASEGT. CDR3 DNA: TGTGCCAGCAGTGACCCGGGAATGGGAAACACCATATATTTT. Translating it yields CASSDPGMGNTIYF.

The count of this clone is one. The chain carries TRBV6-5 and TRBJ2-7, with a weak D call TRBD1 (5 bases). Germline CDR1 reads MNHEY; CDR2 reads SVGAGI. V lost 0 bases, J lost 0 bases, and 9 bases lay in between. The CDR3 length is 15 residues. The chain's CDR3 is CASSYSQGFSYEQYF. For the CDR3, the DNA is TGTGCCAGCAGTTACTCCCAGGGTTTCTCCTACGAGCAGTACTTC.

V is TRBV4-1 and J is TRBJ1-2; 9 bases match TRBD1. The V gene end was trimmed by 0 bases and the J gene end by 3 bases; junction bases not matched to a gene: 5. Germline V gives CDR1 MGHRA, CDR2 YSYEKL. This CDR3 contains 16 residues. The CDR3 is CASSQEGGQGDYGYTF. The DNA for the CDR3 is TGCGCCAGCAGCCAAGAAGGGGGACAGGGTGACTATGGCTACACCTTC.

The V gene is TRBV5-1, the J gene TRBJ1-6; D unclear. CDR3 length: 16 residues. V was trimmed by 0 bases and J by 0 bases, leaving 7 bases between them. Germline CDR1 and CDR2: SGHRS and YFSETQ. The CDR3 spells CASSLEFSSYNSPLHF. The CDR3 DNA sequence: TGCGCCAGCAGCTTGGAGTTTAGCTCCTATAATTCACCCCTCCACTTT.

The gene calls are TRBV7-9 and TRBJ2-7; D is possibly TRBD2 (6 bases). V lost 1 base and J lost 1, with 20 bases in between. The CDR3 loop spans 18 amino acids. Germline CDR1 is SEHNR and CDR2 is FQNEAQ (reference sequence). Here the CDR3 reads CASSLDEVLRGNSYEQYF. The CDR3 DNA follows: TGTGCCAGCAGCTTAGACGAGGTATTGCGGGGCAATTCCTACGAGCAGTACTTC.